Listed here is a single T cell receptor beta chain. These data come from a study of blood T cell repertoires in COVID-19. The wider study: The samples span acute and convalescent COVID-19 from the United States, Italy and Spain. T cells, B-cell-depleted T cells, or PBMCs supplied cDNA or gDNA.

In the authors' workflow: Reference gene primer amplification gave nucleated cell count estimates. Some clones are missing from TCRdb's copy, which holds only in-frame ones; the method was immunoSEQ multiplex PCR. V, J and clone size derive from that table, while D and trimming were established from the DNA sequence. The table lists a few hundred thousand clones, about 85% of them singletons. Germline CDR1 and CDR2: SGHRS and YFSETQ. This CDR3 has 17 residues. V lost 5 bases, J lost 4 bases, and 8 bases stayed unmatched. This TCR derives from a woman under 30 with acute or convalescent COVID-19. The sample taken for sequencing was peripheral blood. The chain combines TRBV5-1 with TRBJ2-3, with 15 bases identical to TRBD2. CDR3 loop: CASRRTSGGAGSDTQYF. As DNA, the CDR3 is TGCGCCAGCAGGAGGACTAGCGGGGGGGCCGGGTCAGATACGCAGTATTTT. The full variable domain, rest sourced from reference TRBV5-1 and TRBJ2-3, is KAGVTQTPRYLIKTRGQQVTLSCSPISGHRSVSWYQQTPGQGLQFLFEYFSETQRNKGNFPGRFSGRQFSNSRSEMNVSTLELGDSALYLCASRRTSGGAGSDTQYFGPGTRLTVL.